A selection of T cell receptor beta chains follows, all from one sample in a study of T-cell reconstitution after alpha-beta-depleted transplantation in children. TCRdb called the PCR reads again in MiXCR, with one record for every CDR3 protein. The sample has 230,000 or so distinct CDR3 sequences; more than 7.5% are singletons. The specimen was PBMCs from the stem cell graft donor, collected from the stem cell graft. Source of these receptors: a human donor who donated a stem cell graft to a child with SCID. Both conserved end residues are part of each CDR3. A D gene is named only where the DNA matches it firmly. Clone size is given for some rows only: seen once, a few or many times, or a class if the clone is expanded.

D	V	size	J	length	CDR3	DNA
.	TRBV2	.	TRBJ2-2	15	CASRGGRLNTGELFF	TGTGCCAGCAGGGGTGGCAGGTTGAACACCGGGGAGCTGTTTTTT
.	TRBV5-1	many	TRBJ1-5	15	CASSPGDLKGQPQHF	TGCGCCAGCAGCCCCGGGGACTTGAAGGGGCAGCCCCAGCATTTT
TRBD2	TRBV29-1	many	TRBJ2-1	15	CSGRGGATLYNEQFF	TGCAGCGGTCGGGGGGGGGCGACGCTTTACAATGAGCAGTTCTTC
TRBD2	TRBV7-9	.	TRBJ2-1	14	CASSTTSGDYEQFF	TGTGCCAGCAGCACGACTAGCGGAGACTATGAGCAGTTCTTC
TRBD1	TRBV4-3	once	TRBJ1-2	18	CASSQVPATGKRNYGYTF	TGCGCCAGCAGCCAAGTGCCTGCGACAGGGAAACGTAACTATGGCTACACCTTC
.	TRBV5-1	many	TRBJ2-7	13	CASRQEGSYEQYF	TGCGCCAGCAGGCAGGAGGGATCCTACGAGCAGTACTTC
.	TRBV7-7	many	TRBJ2-5	14	CASSSKDSQETQYF	TGTGCCAGCAGTTCAAAGGACAGCCAAGAGACCCAGTACTTC
.	TRBV18	.	TRBJ2-3	16	CASSPPGSGEYPTQYF	TGTGCCAGCTCACCACCGGGTTCGGGGGAATACCCCACGCAGTATTTT
TRBD2	TRBV5-6	many	TRBJ2-1	16	CASSLGLALGDNEQFF	TGTGCCAGCAGCTTGGGACTAGCGCTGGGTGACAATGAGCAGTTCTTC
.	TRBV6-5	many	TRBJ1-3	16	CASTSIFSWSGNTIYF	TGTGCCAGCACTTCCATTTTTTCATGGTCTGGAAACACCATATATTTT
.	TRBV15	many	TRBJ1-1	12	CATSSAGTEAFF	TGTGCCACCAGCAGCGCGGGAACTGAAGCTTTCTTT
.	TRBV7-2	many	TRBJ2-7	13	CASSFETGYEQYF	TGTGCCAGCAGCTTTGAGACAGGCTACGAGCAGTACTTC
TRBD1	TRBV18	many	TRBJ1-1	12	CASSGTGTEAFF	TGTGCCAGCTCAGGGACAGGCACTGAAGCTTTCTTT
TRBD1	TRBV6-4	many	TRBJ1-1	21	CASRPSGTGKRLGDMNTEAFF	TGTGCCAGCAGACCAAGCGGGACAGGAAAAAGATTGGGGGATATGAACACTGAAGCTTTCTTT
.	TRBV24-1	many	TRBJ2-1	14	CATSAGGLAYEQFF	TGTGCCACCAGTGCTGGGGGGCTTGCCTATGAGCAGTTCTTC
TRBD1	TRBV5-1	many	TRBJ1-1	13	CASSFDRAGEAFF	TGCGCCAGCAGCTTTGACAGGGCGGGGGAAGCTTTCTTT
TRBD1	TRBV28	many	TRBJ2-3	14	CASSLLDRADTQYF	TGTGCCAGCAGTTTACTCGACAGGGCAGATACGCAGTATTTT
.	TRBV5-6	many	TRBJ1-2	13	CASSLSMGYGYTF	TGTGCCAGCAGCTTGTCAATGGGCTATGGCTACACCTTC
TRBD1	TRBV5-1	many	TRBJ1-5	15	CASSATGTDDQPQHF	TGCGCCAGCAGCGCGACCGGGACAGACGATCAGCCCCAGCATTTT
.	TRBV12-3/TRBV12-4	many	TRBJ2-2	15	CASSLWIRETGELFF	TGTGCCAGCAGTTTATGGATCCGGGAAACCGGGGAGCTGTTTTTT
.	TRBV6-5	many	TRBJ1-2	14	CASSYSGAVRGYTF	TGTGCCAGCAGTTACTCGGGGGCAGTGCGGGGCTACACCTTC
TRBD1	TRBV29-1	many	TRBJ2-1	14	CSVYRGRRYNEQFF	TGCAGCGTCTACAGGGGGAGGAGGTACAATGAGCAGTTCTTC
.	TRBV3-1	few	TRBJ1-6	13	CASSQARGSPLHF	TGTGCCAGCAGCCAAGCCAGAGGATCACCCCTCCACTTT
TRBD1	TRBV5-1	many	TRBJ1-4	17	CASSPGGRSATNEKLFF	TGCGCCAGCAGCCCAGGGGGAAGGAGTGCAACTAATGAAAAACTGTTTTTT
TRBD2	TRBV20-1	many	TRBJ2-7	13	CSAHPGLAFEQYF	TGCAGTGCGCACCCAGGACTAGCGTTTGAGCAGTACTTC
.	TRBV11-2	many	TRBJ2-3	13	CASSQRQTDTQYF	TGTGCCAGCAGCCAGAGACAGACAGATACGCAGTATTTT
.	TRBV5-4	once	TRBJ1-2	15	CASSFPLREGYGYTF	TGTGCCAGCAGCTTCCCTCTGAGGGAGGGCTATGGCTACACCTTC
.	TRBV4-1	.	TRBJ2-3	13	CASSQLLADTQYF	TGCGCCAGCAGCCAACTCCTAGCGGATACGCAGTATTTT
.	TRBV6-4	many	TRBJ2-6	15	CASSDESSGANVLTF	TGTGCCAGCAGTGACGAGAGCTCTGGGGCCAACGTCCTGACTTTC
.	TRBV28	many	TRBJ1-2	11	CASSFKGGYTF	TGTGCCAGCAGTTTTAAGGGGGGCTACACCTTC
.	TRBV2	.	TRBJ1-1	13	CASSVMANTEAFF	TGTGCCAGCAGTGTAATGGCTAACACTGAAGCTTTCTTT
TRBD1	TRBV5-1	many	TRBJ1-1	15	CASRPRQGPNTEAFF	TGCGCCAGCAGACCTAGACAGGGGCCTAACACTGAAGCTTTCTTT
.	TRBV20-1	many	TRBJ1-6	14	CSAQQGPNNSPLHF	TGCAGTGCTCAACAGGGACCGAATAATTCACCCCTCCACTTT
.	TRBV7-2	many	TRBJ2-7	15	CASSLGGRTLYEQYF	TGTGCCAGCAGCTTGGGGGGGCGAACCCTCTACGAGCAGTACTTC
.	TRBV29-1	many	TRBJ1-2	11	CSVSGDYGYTF	TGCAGCGTTTCAGGGGACTATGGCTACACCTTC
.	TRBV6-5	many	TRBJ2-7	15	CASSYDGGRAYEQYF	TGTGCCAGCAGTTACGACGGGGGTAGGGCCTACGAGCAGTACTTC
TRBD1	TRBV30	.	TRBJ2-1	13	CAWSPDRGNEQFF	TGTGCCTGGAGTCCCGACAGGGGGAATGAGCAGTTCTTC